Sequencing of this T cell receptor (beta chain) was carried out in a study of OX40 agonist ivuxolimab in advanced cancers. Across the study: The dose-escalation cohort had hepatocellular carcinoma, melanoma, renal cell or head and neck cancer. Three patients, one with hepatocellular carcinoma and two with cutaneous melanoma, achieved partial responses.

Generated by immunoSEQ multiplex PCR, the TCRdb table keeps only in-frame clones and is missing some. The sample contains approximately 91,000 clones, around 87% of which appear only once. The CDR3 sequence is 13 residues long. J was trimmed by 6 bases and V by 7 bases; bases with no gene match: 5. Germline-derived CDR1 and CDR2 are MNHNS and SASEGT. Remarks on this clone: Its antigen remains unidentified.

Study outcomes and limitations: Near-lowest levels of clonal expansion characterized partial responders at 0.1-3.0 mg/kg.

The specimen comprised CD4+ or CD8+ T cells sorted from blood, sampled in a trial of the OX40 agonist ivuxolimab. The receptor comes from an adult with an advanced solid tumor such as melanoma, head and neck, liver or kidney cancer. The chain combines TRBV6-1 with TRBJ2-1; TRBD1 matches at 8 bases. CDR3 sequence reads: CASTRTGTNEQFF. The CDR3 DNA reads as TGTGCCAGCACTCGGACAGGGACCAATGAGCAGTTCTTC.